This T cell receptor (beta chain) was captured in a study of response to subunit inactivated influenza vaccine. This clonotype has a count of ten or more. The antigen is unknown. This CDR3 spans 9 amino acids. V was cut by 1 base and J by 8 bases, with 2 bases left in between. CDR1 is SQVTM, CDR2 ANQGSEA, per germline. Study-level points and caveats: Authors suggested each seasonal flu vaccination may recruit only limited numbers of new T cells.

TCRdb independently ran MiXCR on the RT-PCR reads; one entry per CDR3 protein. The data show under 550,000 distinct CDR3 sequences, 6% to 9% seen once. The rearrangement links TRBV29-1 to TRBJ1-2, with no clear D. The material sequenced was PBMCs from blood, taken less than 30 months after vaccination. The source is a man aged 50 to 75 who received an inactivated influenza vaccine. The chain's CDR3 is CSVEGGYTF. As DNA, the CDR3 is TGCAGCGTTGAAGGCGGCTACACCTTC.